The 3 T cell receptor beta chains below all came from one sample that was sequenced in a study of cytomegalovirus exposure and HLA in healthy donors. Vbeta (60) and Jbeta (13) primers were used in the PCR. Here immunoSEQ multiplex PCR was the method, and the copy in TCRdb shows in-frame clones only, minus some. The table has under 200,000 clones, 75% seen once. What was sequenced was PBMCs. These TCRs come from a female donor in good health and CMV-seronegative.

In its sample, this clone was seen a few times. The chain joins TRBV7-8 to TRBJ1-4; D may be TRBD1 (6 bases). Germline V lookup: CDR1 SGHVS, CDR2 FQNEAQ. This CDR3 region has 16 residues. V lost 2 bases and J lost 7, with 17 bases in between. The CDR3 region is CASSLYVGRGSEKLFF. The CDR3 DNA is TGTGCCAGCAGCTTATACGTAGGCAGGGGAAGTGAAAAACTGTTTTTT.

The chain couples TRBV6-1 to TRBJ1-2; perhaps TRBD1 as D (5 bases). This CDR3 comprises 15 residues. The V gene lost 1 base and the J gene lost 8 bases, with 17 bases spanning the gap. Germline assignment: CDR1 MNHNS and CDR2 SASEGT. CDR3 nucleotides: TGTGCCAGCAGTGAAGTCGGCAGGGTTCCATACGGCTACACCTTC. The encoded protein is CASSEVGRVPYGYTF.

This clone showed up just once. For the CDR3, the DNA is TGTGCCAGCAGCTTATACGGACAGATCTACACCTTC. Amino acid sequence: CASSLYGQIYTF. The rearrangement links TRBV7-9 to TRBJ1-2; D might be TRBD1 (6 bases). V dropped 2 bases and J dropped 10 bases, with 11 bases sitting between them. This CDR3 is built from 12 residues. Looked up from germline, CDR1 is SEHNR and CDR2 is FQNEAQ (reference sequence).